A selection of T cell receptor beta chains follows, all from one sample in a study of sequential checkpoint blockade in melanoma. The protocol was immunoSEQ multiplex PCR, while the TCRdb copy is restricted to in-frame clones and leaves out a portion. The sample has fewer than 40,000 clones; 65% to 90% are singletons. The specimen comprised CD8+ T cells sorted from blood (inferred from file names), sampled from a patient given nivolumab and ipilimumab in sequence. These receptors all stem from a human donor with melanoma. Both conserved end residues are part of each CDR3. The order of the fields is CDR3 DNA, CDR3 protein, V gene, D gene, CDR3 length, J gene, clone size. D genes are given only for firm matches. Clone size is not always given. Where it is, it says once, few, many or a class for expanded clones.

DNA: TGTGCCAGCAGCTTAGTAGGGGCAGATACGCAGTATTTT; CDR3: CASSLVGADTQYF; V: TRBV7-9; D: .; length: 13; J: TRBJ2-3; size: .
DNA: TGTGCCAGCAGCTTGGCCAAAGGGGTTAACTATGGCTACACCTTC; CDR3: CASSLAKGVNYGYTF; V: TRBV5-4; D: .; length: 15; J: TRBJ1-2; size: .
DNA: TGTGCCATCAGTGAGTCGACTGCAGATACGCAGTATTTT; CDR3: CAISESTADTQYF; V: TRBV10-3; D: .; length: 13; J: TRBJ2-3; size: .
DNA: TGTGCCAGCAGCTTAGCCACAGGGCATGAAAAACTGTTTTTT; CDR3: CASSLATGHEKLFF; V: TRBV11-2; D: .; length: 14; J: TRBJ1-4; size: .
DNA: TGTGCCAGCAGTCCGGGACTACTGAAGTACGAGCAGTACTTC; CDR3: CASSPGLLKYEQYF; V: TRBV5-4; D: TRBD2; length: 14; J: TRBJ2-7; size: once
DNA: TGTGCCAGCAGTTTAGCGGGGGGTGTTAATGAAAAACTGTTTTTT; CDR3: CASSLAGGVNEKLFF; V: TRBV27; D: .; length: 15; J: TRBJ1-4; size: .
DNA: TGTGCCAGCAGCAGACCCCCTCAGGGTCCCTCAACCCAATATGGCTACACCTTC; CDR3: CASSRPPQGPSTQYGYTF; V: TRBV21-1; D: .; length: 18; J: TRBJ1-2; size: .
DNA: TGTGCCAGCAGCCTCGGGCAGGGCCCCCTGGAGCAGTACTTC; CDR3: CASSLGQGPLEQYF; V: TRBV27; D: .; length: 14; J: TRBJ2-7; size: .
DNA: TGTGCCAGCAGGCTGGGACTGGGTACAAATGAGCAGTTCTTC; CDR3: CASRLGLGTNEQFF; V: TRBV27; D: .; length: 14; J: TRBJ2-1; size: .
DNA: TGTGCCAGCAGTTTAAGTTCGAGGGTTGTAGCTTTCTTT; CDR3: CASSLSSRVVAFF; V: TRBV27; D: .; length: 13; J: TRBJ1-1; size: .
DNA: TGCGCCAGCAGCCCCCGACCCGGGTTTAGCACAGATACGCAGTATTTT; CDR3: CASSPRPGFSTDTQYF; V: TRBV4-1; D: .; length: 16; J: TRBJ2-3; size: .